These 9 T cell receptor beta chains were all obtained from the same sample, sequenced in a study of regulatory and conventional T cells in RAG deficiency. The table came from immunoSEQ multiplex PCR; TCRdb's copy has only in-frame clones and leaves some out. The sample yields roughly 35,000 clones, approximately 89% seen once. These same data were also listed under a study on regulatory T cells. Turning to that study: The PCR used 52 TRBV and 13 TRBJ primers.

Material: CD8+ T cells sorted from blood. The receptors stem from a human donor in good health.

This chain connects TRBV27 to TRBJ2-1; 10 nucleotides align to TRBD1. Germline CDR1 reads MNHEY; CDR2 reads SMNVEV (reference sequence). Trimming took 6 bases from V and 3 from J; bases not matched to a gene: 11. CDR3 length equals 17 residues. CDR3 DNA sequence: TGTGCCAGCAGGCCGCACCCCGGGACAGGGGTCTACAATGAGCAGTTCTTC. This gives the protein CASRPHPGTGVYNEQFF.

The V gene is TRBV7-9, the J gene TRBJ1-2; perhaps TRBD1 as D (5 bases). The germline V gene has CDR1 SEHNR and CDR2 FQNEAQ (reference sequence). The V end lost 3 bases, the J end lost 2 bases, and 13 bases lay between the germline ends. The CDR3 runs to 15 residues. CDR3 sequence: CASSFTGTANYGYTF. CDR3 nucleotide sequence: TGTGCCAGCAGCTTCACAGGTACCGCAAACTATGGCTACACCTTC.

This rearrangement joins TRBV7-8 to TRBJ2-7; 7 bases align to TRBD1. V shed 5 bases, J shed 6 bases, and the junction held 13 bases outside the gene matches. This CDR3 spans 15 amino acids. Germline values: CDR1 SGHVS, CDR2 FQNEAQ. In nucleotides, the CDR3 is TGTGCCAGCAGCCGCGAAGGCGCAGGGGGTTTCGAGCAGTACTTC. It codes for CASSREGAGGFEQYF.

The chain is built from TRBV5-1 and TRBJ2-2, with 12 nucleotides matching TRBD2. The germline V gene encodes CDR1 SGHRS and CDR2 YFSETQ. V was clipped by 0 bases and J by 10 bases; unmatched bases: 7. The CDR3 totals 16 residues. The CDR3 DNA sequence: TGCGCCAGCAGCTTGGCTAGCGGGGGGGCCCGCGTGGAGCTGTTTTTT. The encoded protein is CASSLASGGARVELFF.

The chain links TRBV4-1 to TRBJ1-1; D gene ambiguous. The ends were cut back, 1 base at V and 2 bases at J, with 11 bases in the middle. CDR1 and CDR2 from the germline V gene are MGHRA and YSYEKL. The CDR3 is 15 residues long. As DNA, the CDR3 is TGCGCCAGCAGCCAAGTGATCCAGGCCAACACTGAAGCTTTCTTT. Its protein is CASSQVIQANTEAFF.

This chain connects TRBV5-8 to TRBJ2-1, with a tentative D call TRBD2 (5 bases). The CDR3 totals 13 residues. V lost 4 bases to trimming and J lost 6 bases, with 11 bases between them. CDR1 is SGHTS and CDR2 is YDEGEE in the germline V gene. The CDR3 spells CASSPGAGNEQFF. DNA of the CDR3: TGTGCCAGCAGCCCAGGTGCGGGCAATGAGCAGTTCTTC. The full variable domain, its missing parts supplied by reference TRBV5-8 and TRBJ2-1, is EAGVTQSPTHLIKTRGQQATLRCSPISGHTSVYWYQQALGLGLQFLLWYDEGEERNRGNFPPRFSGRQFPNYSSELNVNALELEDSALYLCASSPGAGNEQFFGPGTRLTVL.

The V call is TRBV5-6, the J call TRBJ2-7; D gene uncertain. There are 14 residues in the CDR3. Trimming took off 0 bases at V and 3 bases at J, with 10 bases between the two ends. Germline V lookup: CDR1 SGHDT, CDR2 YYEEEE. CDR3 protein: CASSLDMVNYEQYF. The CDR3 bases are TGTGCCAGCAGCTTGGATATGGTGAACTACGAGCAGTACTTC.

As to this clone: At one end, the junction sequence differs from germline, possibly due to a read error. CDR3 in amino acids: CASSLEMWTGAGNTVYF. The DNA of the CDR3 is TGTGCCAGCAGCTTGGAAATGTGGACAGGGGCTGGAAACACCGTATATTTT. This sequence joins TRBV5-8 and TRBJ1-3; 9 positions agree with TRBD1. CDR3 length equals 17 residues. Germline CDR1 SGHTS, CDR2 YDEGEE.

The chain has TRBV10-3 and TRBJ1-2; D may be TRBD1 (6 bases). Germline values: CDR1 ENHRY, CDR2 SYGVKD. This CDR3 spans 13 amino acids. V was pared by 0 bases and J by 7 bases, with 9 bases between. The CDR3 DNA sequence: TGTGCCATCAGTGAGTCTCGAGGGGGTGGCTACACCTTC. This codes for CAISESRGGGYTF.